A single sample is the source of the 10 T cell receptor beta chains below, sequenced in a study of blood T cell repertoires in COVID-19. Assay: immunoSEQ multiplex PCR; the TCRdb copy retains only in-frame clones and omits some. The repertoire consists of roughly 300,000 clones, with roughly 88% occurring once and the leading ten covering around 1.5%. The sequenced material came from peripheral blood. The receptors were gathered from a woman aged 45 to 65 with acute or convalescent COVID-19.

This clone showed up just a few times. The V gene is TRBV28, the J gene TRBJ1-3; the D is unclear. Germline CDR1 reads MDHEN; CDR2 reads SYDVKM. The CDR3 runs 16 residues. Trimming stripped 2 bases from V and 1 base from J, with 12 bases between. CDR3 in DNA: TGTGCCAGCAGTTTACCCCCGATTAGATCTGGAAACACCATATATTTT. Its translation is CASSLPPIRSGNTIYF.

Points on this clone: It may be a read error: a sequence one base away is much more abundant. Other DNA sequences from this sample encode an identical CDR3 as well. The genes are TRBV9 and TRBJ1-1; unclear D gene. Per germline, CDR1 SGDLS and CDR2 YYNGEE. V lost 0 bases and J lost 1, with 4 bases in between. CDR3 length equals 13 residues. This chain's CDR3 is CASSVAGNTEAFF. The CDR3, as DNA: TGTGCCAGCAGCGTAGCCGGGAACACTGAAGCTTTCTTT.

This rearrangement joins TRBV27 to TRBJ2-7; no firm D call. The CDR3 contains 15 residues. Germline-derived CDR1 and CDR2 are MNHEY and SMNVEV (reference sequence). Trimming stripped 5 bases from V and 0 bases from J, with 14 bases between. In DNA, the CDR3 is TGTGCCAGCAGTCCCCAAACCTGGCTCTCCTACGAGCAGTACTTC. This sequence encodes CASSPQTWLSYEQYF.

This clone appeared a few times. This chain joins TRBV30 and TRBJ2-7, with 8 nucleotides matching TRBD1. Looked up from germline, CDR1 is GTSNPN and CDR2 is SVGIG (reference sequence). This CDR3 has 14 amino acids. V lost 6 bases to trimming and J lost 2 bases; unmatched junction nucleotides: 9. The CDR3 region has the DNA TGTGCCTGCTTGGACAGGGCGTCCACCTACGAGCAGTACTTC. Translating it yields CACLDRASTYEQYF.

This chain connects TRBV5-1 to TRBJ2-1, with 7 bases matching TRBD2. V dropped 4 bases and J dropped 0; count of bases not matched to a gene: 4. The CDR3 is 15 residues long. Germline CDR1 reads SGHRS; CDR2 reads YFSETQ. The CDR3 nucleotides are TGCGCCAGCAGCCGACTAGCCCGCTCCTACAATGAGCAGTTCTTC. Its translation: CASSRLARSYNEQFF.

The rearrangement uses TRBV5-1 and TRBJ2-3; D is unclear. This CDR3 is built from 16 residues. V gave up 5 bases and J gave up 3 bases, with 19 bases separating them. Per the germline V gene, CDR1 is SGHRS and CDR2 is YFSETQ. The CDR3: CASSKPNLLRTDTQYF. The CDR3 bases are TGCGCCAGCAGTAAGCCTAACTTGTTGCGGACAGATACGCAGTATTTT.

This rearrangement joins TRBV27 to TRBJ2-7, with a possible D match to TRBD2 (6 bases). Germline V CDR1 and CDR2: MNHEY, SMNVEV (reference sequence). This CDR3 comprises 15 residues. Trimming took 3 bases from V and 0 from J, leaving 12 bases between them. The CDR3 spells CASSFLGRGSYEQYF. In DNA, the CDR3 is TGTGCCAGCAGTTTCCTCGGGAGAGGCTCCTACGAGCAGTACTTC.

This clone was seen a few times. This chain links TRBV7-3 with TRBJ2-2; 8 bases are a match to TRBD2. The CDR3 totals 14 residues. The V gene end was trimmed by 1 base and the J gene end by 5 bases; junction bases not matched to a gene: 0. Germline loops: CDR1 SGHTA, CDR2 FQGTGA. This CDR3 reads CASSLKRETGELFF. The DNA for the CDR3 is TGTGCCAGCAGCTTAAAGCGGGAGACCGGGGAGCTGTTTTTT.

The chain has TRBV7-2 and TRBJ2-7; 14 bases line up with TRBD2. CDR1 SGHTA and CDR2 FQGNSA come from the germline V gene. Germline trimming cut 8 bases from V and 7 bases from J; bases unmatched to any gene: 4. CDR3 length: 13 residues. CDR3 nucleotide sequence: TGTGCCAGCTGCGGACTAGCGGGAGGAGAGCAGTACTTC. This gives the protein CASCGLAGGEQYF. The full variable domain, its missing parts supplied by reference TRBV7-2 and TRBJ2-7, is GAGVSQSPSNKVTEKGKDVELRCDPISGHTALYWYRQSLGQGLEFLIYFQGNSAPDKSGLPSDRFSAERTGGSVSTLTIQRTQQEDSAVYLCASCGLAGGEQYFGPGTRLTVT.

This sequence joins TRBV19 and TRBJ2-2; no clear D. Germline V gene lookup returns CDR1 LNHDA and CDR2 SQIVND (reference sequence). CDR3 length equals 15 residues. Trimming left V 7 bases short and J 7 bases short, with 19 bases between. CDR3 nucleotides: TGTGCCAGTAAGTTTACCCTGCTCACAGACGGGGAGCTGTTTTTT. Translation: CASKFTLLTDGELFF.